This TCR beta chain originates from a study of cytomegalovirus exposure and HLA in healthy donors. This clone was counted only a few times. Its antigen is currently unknown. The study's findings and limits: Cytomegalovirus-associated TCR beta chains were listed, numbering 150 to 200. Reports credit the classifier with highly specific, highly sensitive diagnosis of cytomegalovirus status.

The V and J ends lost 5 bases and 3 bases, in that order; junction bases with no gene match: 4. The CDR3 length is 13 residues. The germline gives CDR1 SGHTA, CDR2 FQGNSA. The PCR employed 60 Vbeta primers together with 13 Jbeta primers. Sequencing used immunoSEQ multiplex PCR; TCRdb keeps in-frame clones, though not all of them. The table records 210,000 or so clones, over 65% of them present only once. The TCR comes from a man in his late teens or twenties in good health and CMV-seronegative. Sequenced: PBMCs. J is TRBJ2-7 and V is TRBV7-2; 7 bases agree with TRBD2. This CDR3 reads CASSPRGDYEQYF. In DNA form, the CDR3 reads TGTGCCAGCAGCCCCCGGGGGGACTACGAGCAGTACTTC.